These 18 T cell receptor beta chains were all obtained from the same sample, sequenced in a study of T cell repertoires in cytomegalovirus infection. TCRdb reprocessed the reads with MiXCR, giving one entry per CDR3 protein. Altogether some 220,000 distinct CDR3 sequences are present, roughly 12% being singletons, with the ten largest covering roughly 1.7%. The material sequenced was PBMCs. All receptors derive from a human donor in good health (CMV status not recorded). Some clones in this sample may be carry-over from other donors' samples.

This clonotype has ten or more counts. This CDR3 is CASSETGDTQYF. The CDR3 DNA sequence: TGTGCCAGCAGCGAAACTGGGGATACGCAGTATTTT. The rearrangement links TRBV7-3 to TRBJ2-3; no definite D call. V shed 5 bases and J shed 6 bases, with 9 bases lying between them. This CDR3 spans 12 amino acids. Germline V lookup: CDR1 SGHTA, CDR2 FQGTGA.

As concerns this clonotype: Compared with germline, one end of the junction differs, possibly owing to a read error. The rearrangement joins TRBV2 to TRBJ2-1; 7 bases fit TRBD1. CDR3 length equals 13 residues. Germline assignment: CDR1 SNHLY and CDR2 FYNNEI. In DNA, the CDR3 is TGTGACAGCAGTGAGGGAACAGGGGATGAGCAGTTCTTC. Its translation: CDSSEGTGDEQFF.

The gene calls are TRBV4-3 and TRBJ2-7, with 9 bases lining up with TRBD1. V dropped 1 base and J dropped 5; count of bases not matched to a gene: 6. The CDR3 has 15 amino acids. Per the germline V gene, CDR1 is LGHNA and CDR2 is YSLEER. The CDR3 region is CASSQVNRGRHEQYF. CDR3 nucleotides: TGCGCCAGCAGCCAAGTAAACAGGGGGCGCCACGAGCAGTACTTC.

This clonotype came up many times. The chain has TRBV28 and TRBJ1-5, with TRBD1 as a possible D gene (5 bases). Germline lookup yields CDR1 MDHEN and CDR2 SYDVKM. The CDR3 contains 15 residues. V was trimmed by 1 base and J by 3 bases, leaving 10 bases between them. The CDR3 DNA reads as TGTGCCAGCAGTTTATCCGGGACGGACAATCAGCCCCAGCATTTT. Protein: CASSLSGTDNQPQHF. Variable domain in full (rest from reference TRBV28 and TRBJ1-5): DVKVTQSSRYLVKRTGEKVFLECVQDMDHENMFWYRQDPGLGLRLIYFSYDVKMKEKGDIPEGYSVSREKKERFSLILESASTNQTSMYLCASSLSGTDNQPQHFGDGTRLSIL.

This clonotype was recorded many times. The V call is TRBV4-2, the J call TRBJ2-1; D is perhaps TRBD1 (6 bases). V was clipped by 1 base and J by 7 bases, with 14 bases between them. Germline assignment: CDR1 LGHNA and CDR2 YNFKEQ. CDR3 length: 15 amino acids. In nucleotides, the CDR3 is TGTGCCAGCAGCCAAGGCCTAACAGGGAAAAATGAGCAGTTCTTC. It specifies CASSQGLTGKNEQFF.

At least ten counts were recorded for this clonotype. V gene TRBV7-2 combines with J gene TRBJ1-6; D gene uncertain. The V end lost 0 bases, the J end lost 8 bases, and 11 bases lay between the germline ends. The CDR3 runs to 15 residues. Germline CDR1 SGHTA, CDR2 FQGNSA. The CDR3 nucleotides read TGTGCCAGCAGCTTAGCGCGAGGACGCGATTCACCCCTCCACTTT. Encoded protein: CASSLARGRDSPLHF.

This clonotype was observed at least ten times. V and J are TRBV7-2 and TRBJ2-5, with 11 bases fitting TRBD2. V lost 5 bases, J lost 1 base, and 6 bases stayed unmatched. The CDR3 runs 16 residues. Germline CDR1 is SGHTA and CDR2 is FQGNSA. The CDR3 region is CASSPYSGGAQETQYF. CDR3 nucleotide sequence: TGTGCCAGCAGCCCATATAGCGGGGGGGCCCAAGAGACCCAGTACTTC.

The chain has TRBV28 and TRBJ2-6, with TRBD2 identical over 8 bases. CDR3 size: 19 residues. The germline V gene encodes CDR1 MDHEN and CDR2 SYDVKM. V trimming: 6 bases; J trimming: 2 bases; junction bases outside the gene matches: 15. CDR3 DNA: TGTGCCAGCAGCCCGCACTTTGGGCGGGAGGCTACTGGGGCCAACGTCCTGACTTTC. Amino acids: CASSPHFGREATGANVLTF. Filled out from reference TRBV28 and TRBJ2-6, the complete variable domain reads DVKVTQSSRYLVKRTGEKVFLECVQDMDHENMFWYRQDPGLGLRLIYFSYDVKMKEKGDIPEGYSVSREKKERFSLILESASTNQTSMYLCASSPHFGREATGANVLTFGAGSRLTVL.

This clonotype was counted only a few times. The gene calls are TRBV18 and TRBJ2-7; 7 nucleotides line up with TRBD1. J gave up 5 bases and V 4 bases, and 5 bases lay outside the gene matches. The germline V gene has CDR1 KGHSH and CDR2 LQKENI. The CDR3 sequence is 13 residues long. CDR3 nucleotides: TGTGCCAGCTCACGACAGGGTTTGGACGAGCAGTACTTC. Its translation is CASSRQGLDEQYF.

V usage is TRBV4-3 and J usage is TRBJ2-7; possible D gene TRBD2, 5 bases. CDR3 size: 13 residues. Germline V gene lookup returns CDR1 LGHNA and CDR2 YSLEER. Trimming removed 0 bases from V and 7 bases from J, with 10 bases in between. CDR3 loop: CASSQDEGREQYF. The CDR3 DNA follows: TGCGCCAGCAGCCAAGATGAGGGAAGGGAGCAGTACTTC.

This clonotype was seen ten or more times. The chain carries TRBV7-8 and TRBJ1-5; TRBD1 might be the D (5 bases). The germline gives CDR1 SGHVS, CDR2 FQNEAQ. V was shortened by 6 bases and J by 3 bases, with 18 bases between the two germline ends. The CDR3 is 16 residues long. CDR3 DNA: TGTGCCAGCAGTCAAGGACAAACAGGATTCAATCAGCCCCAGCATTTT. As protein: CASSQGQTGFNQPQHF.

Judged by abundance, this clonotype is medium-sized (0.01 to 0.1%). This chain connects TRBV7-2 to TRBJ1-2, with a tentative D call TRBD1 (6 bases). Trimming took off 1 base at V and 3 bases at J, with 6 bases between the two ends. CDR1 is SGHTA and CDR2 is FQGNSA in the germline V gene. CDR3 length equals 13 residues. In DNA, the CDR3 is TGTGCCAGCAGCTTAGGGACAGACTATGGCTACACCTTC. Amino acid sequence: CASSLGTDYGYTF. Full variable domain (outside the CDR3, taken from reference TRBV7-2 and TRBJ1-2): GAGVSQSPSNKVTEKGKDVELRCDPISGHTALYWYRQSLGQGLEFLIYFQGNSAPDKSGLPSDRFSAERTGGSVSTLTIQRTQQEDSAVYLCASSLGTDYGYTFGSGTRLTVV.

This clonotype was observed a few times. The chain carries TRBV6-2 or TRBV6-3 and TRBJ2-6; D is ambiguous. Germline CDR1 reads MNHEY; CDR2 reads SVGEGT. The CDR3 is made up of 18 amino acids. Trimming cost V 3 bases and J 0 bases, with 15 bases left between them. This chain's CDR3 is CASSYGGRFSSGANVLTF. The CDR3 bases are TGTGCCAGCAGTTATGGTGGACGATTCAGCTCTGGGGCCAACGTCCTGACTTTC.

This clonotype was detected many times. This chain links TRBV11-3 with TRBJ2-3, with 10 positions matching TRBD1. V lost 4 bases and J lost 5; bases outside the gene matches: 12. This CDR3 has 17 residues. Germline assignment: CDR1 SGHNT and CDR2 YENEEA. In DNA form, the CDR3 reads TGTGCCAGCAGCTATTACTCATGGACAGGGGGAATAGATACGCAGTATTTT. Its translation: CASSYYSWTGGIDTQYF.

This clonotype was detected once. A clone one base away is much larger, so this may be a read error. The genes are TRBV11-3 and TRBJ1-3, with D unclear. Germline CDR1 reads SGHNT; CDR2 reads YENEEA. CDR3 size: 13 residues. V gave up 6 bases and J gave up 10 bases, with 16 bases separating them. CDR3 residues: CASRAEEYGTIYF. The CDR3 DNA reads as TGTGCCAGCAGGGCAGAAGAATATGGGACCATATATTTT.

This clonotype appeared a few times. The chain links TRBV19 to TRBJ1-1; possibly TRBD1 for D (5 bases). This CDR3 spans 15 amino acids. The V and J ends lost 9 bases and 1 base respectively, with 18 bases between them. Looked up from germline, CDR1 is LNHDA and CDR2 is SQIVND (reference sequence). DNA of the CDR3: TGTGCCAGCCTATCCCGGGGCCGTGGGAACACTGAAGCTTTCTTT. As protein: CASLSRGRGNTEAFF. The full variable domain, in which reference TRBV19 and TRBJ1-1 provide the parts outside the CDR3, is DGGITQSPKYLFRKEGQNVTLSCEQNLNHDAMYWYRQDPGQGLRLIYYSQIVNDFQKGDIAEGYSVSREKKESFPLTVTSAQKNPTAFYLCASLSRGRGNTEAFFGQGTRLTVV.

The chain is built from TRBV7-2 and TRBJ2-7, with unresolved D. Trimming took 1 base from V and 5 from J, leaving 9 bases between them. The germline V gene encodes CDR1 SGHTA and CDR2 FQGNSA. This CDR3 contains 13 residues. CDR3 loop: CASSLVYQDEQYF. As DNA, the CDR3 is TGTGCCAGCAGCTTAGTCTATCAGGACGAGCAGTACTTC.

This clonotype was seen repeatedly, ten times or more. CDR3 in amino acids: CASSQGSGISYGYTF. The CDR3 nucleotides are TGTGCCAGCAGCCAGGGGAGCGGGATTTCCTATGGCTACACCTTC. The chain uses TRBV7-3 and TRBJ1-2; a possible D gene is TRBD1 (6 bases). The germline V and J ends were trimmed by 5 bases and 4 bases, with 17 bases remaining between them. The germline V gene encodes CDR1 SGHTA and CDR2 FQGTGA. The CDR3 length is 15 residues.